Listed here are 19 T cell receptor beta chains from one sample, sequenced in a study of blood T cell repertoires in COVID-19. Measured with immunoSEQ multiplex PCR; TCRdb has only the in-frame clones, and not every one. Of more than 150,000 clones in the sample, around 81% were seen once. The sample taken for sequencing was peripheral blood. The receptor set was obtained from a man aged 70 or older who had recovered from COVID-19.

This rearrangement joins TRBV29-1 to TRBJ1-2, with D tentatively TRBD1 (5 bases). Trimming cost V 5 bases and J 0 bases, with 10 bases left between them. Looked up from germline, CDR1 is SQVTM and CDR2 is ANQGSEA. This CDR3 is 13 amino acids long. In DNA, the CDR3 is TGCAGCGTTTCGGACAAAGCTAACTATGGCTACACCTTC. Protein product: CSVSDKANYGYTF.

J is TRBJ2-5 and V is TRBV5-1; TRBD1 matches 7 bases. This CDR3 spans 14 amino acids. Germline assignment: CDR1 SGHRS and CDR2 YFSETQ. V gave up 5 bases and J gave up 7 bases; unmatched junction bases: 11. CDR3 bases: TGCGCCAGCAGGGGACAGCTCGATATGGGGACCCAGTACTTC. Residues: CASRGQLDMGTQYF.

The chain combines TRBV15 with TRBJ2-5; D perhaps matches TRBD2 (6 bases). CDR3 size: 15 residues. V lost 2 bases, J lost 1 base, and 11 bases lay in between. Per the germline V gene, CDR1 is LNHNV and CDR2 is YYDKDF (reference sequence). The chain's CDR3 is CATSRPSGGQETQYF. In nucleotides, the CDR3 is TGTGCCACCAGCAGACCATCCGGGGGCCAAGAGACCCAGTACTTC. Supplemented by reference TRBV15 and TRBJ2-5, the full variable domain reads DAMVIQNPRYQVTQFGKPVTLSCSQTLNHNVMYWYQQKSSQAPKLLFHYYDKDFNNEADTPDNFQSRRPNTSFCFLDIRSPGLGDTAMYLCATSRPSGGQETQYFGPGTRLLVL.

The DNA for the CDR3 is TGTGCCAGCAGTTGGGACAGCAACACTGAAGCTTTCTTT. Its translation is CASSWDSNTEAFF. The chain uses TRBV2 and TRBJ1-1; 7 positions agree with TRBD1. The CDR3 runs 13 residues. J gave up 2 bases and V 5 bases, and 2 bases lay outside the gene matches. Germline-derived CDR1 and CDR2 are SNHLY and FYNNEI.

The table lists this clone with a few counts. The rearrangement links TRBV7-9 to TRBJ2-5, with D perhaps matching TRBD2 (6 bases). CDR1 is SEHNR and CDR2 is FQNEAQ in the germline V gene (reference sequence). The CDR3 consists of 13 residues. The V end was cut by 6 bases, the J end by 5 bases, with 13 bases between. The CDR3 region is CASRRTGEETQYF. CDR3 DNA sequence: TGTGCCAGCAGGCGTACGGGGGAGGAGACCCAGTACTTC. Combining the CDR3 with reference TRBV7-9 and TRBJ2-5 gives the whole variable domain DTGVSQNPRHKITKRGQNVTFRCDPISEHNRLYWYRQTLGQGPEFLTYFQNEAQLEKSRLLSDRFSAERPKGSFSTLEIQRTEQGDSAMYLCASRRTGEETQYFGPGTRLLVL.

V is TRBV7-9 and J is TRBJ1-6; 8 nucleotides align to TRBD1. The CDR3 length is 14 residues. Per the germline V gene, CDR1 is SEHNR and CDR2 is FQNEAQ (reference sequence). Losses at the gene ends were 5 bases for V and 9 bases for J; bases not matched to a gene: 6. The CDR3 sequence: CASSTGQGGSPLHF. CDR3 sequence (DNA): TGTGCCAGCAGCACTGGACAGGGAGGTTCACCCCTCCACTTT.

V gene TRBV10-2 combines with J gene TRBJ2-1, with 10 bases matching TRBD2. The CDR3 loop spans 17 amino acids. The V gene end was trimmed by 0 bases and the J gene end by 4 bases; junction bases not matched to a gene: 6. Germline CDR1 WSHSY, CDR2 SAAADI. CDR3 sequence reads: CASSESGAGGPYNEQFF. Written as DNA, the CDR3 is TGCGCCAGCAGTGAGTCCGGAGCGGGAGGGCCTTACAATGAGCAGTTCTTC.

This clone has a handful of counts. This chain uses TRBV12-5 with TRBJ1-2; D unclear. This CDR3 region has 13 residues. The germline V gene encodes CDR1 LGHNT and CDR2 FRNRAP. V was trimmed by 3 bases and J by 7 bases, leaving 12 bases between them. CDR3 nucleotide sequence: TGTGCTAGTGGTTTCGGTCAAGGCGGTGGCTACACCTTC. This translates into CASGFGQGGGYTF.

This chain's CDR3 is CASSLDGTSGNEQFF. The DNA of the CDR3 is TGTGCCAGCAGCTTAGACGGGACTAGCGGCAATGAGCAGTTCTTC. This sequence joins TRBV11-3 and TRBJ2-1, with 11 nucleotides matching TRBD2. After removal of 0 bases from V and 6 bases from J, the junction contained 1 base not matched to a gene. The CDR3 runs 15 residues. Germline V gene sequence: CDR1 SGHNT, CDR2 YENEEA. Based on the CDR3 plus reference TRBV11-3 and TRBJ2-1, the full variable domain is EAGVVQSPRYKIIEKKQPVAFWCNPISGHNTLYWYLQNLGQGPELLIRYENEEAVDDSQLPKDRFSAERLKGVDSTLKIQPAELGDSAVYLCASSLDGTSGNEQFFGPGTRLTVL.

This clone occurred a few times. The J gene is TRBJ1-3, the V gene TRBV4-3; D remains unclear. Trimming took off 0 bases at V and 0 bases at J, with 9 bases between the two ends. Germline CDR1 is LGHNA and CDR2 is YSLEER. The CDR3 is 16 amino acids. The CDR3 nucleotides read TGCGCCAGCAGCCAAGAACTGACACACTCTGGAAACACCATATATTTT. Encoded protein: CASSQELTHSGNTIYF.

The chain carries TRBV2 and TRBJ2-1; possible D gene TRBD2, 5 bases. The V end was cut by 1 base, the J end by 3 bases, with 7 bases between. The length of the CDR3 is 14 residues. Germline CDR1 reads SNHLY; CDR2 reads FYNNEI. The CDR3 sequence is CASSEVTIYNEQFF. CDR3 nucleotides: TGTGCCAGCAGTGAAGTGACTATCTACAATGAGCAGTTCTTC. The full variable domain, completed using reference TRBV2 and TRBJ2-1, is EPEVTQTPSHQVTQMGQEVILRCVPISNHLYFYWYRQILGQKVEFLVSFYNNEISEKSEIFDDQFSVERPDGSNFTLKIRSTKLEDSAMYFCASSEVTIYNEQFFGPGTRLTVL.

This chain connects TRBV11-2 to TRBJ2-3, with D tentatively TRBD1 (6 bases). This CDR3 region has 15 residues. Trimming took off 3 bases at V and 6 bases at J, with 16 bases between the two ends. From germline, CDR1 is SGHAT and CDR2 FQNNGV. In nucleotides, the CDR3 is TGTGCCAGCAGCTTTCGGCAGAGGGGGATGGATACGCAGTATTTT. It encodes CASSFRQRGMDTQYF. The full variable domain, with the rest looked up from reference TRBV11-2 and TRBJ2-3, is EAGVAQSPRYKIIEKRQSVAFWCNPISGHATLYWYQQILGQGPKLLIQFQNNGVVDDSQLPKDRFSAERLKGVDSTLKIQPAKLEDSAVYLCASSFRQRGMDTQYFGPGTRLTVL.

The rearrangement links TRBV15 to TRBJ2-1; D remains unclear. Trimming took off 5 bases at V and 4 bases at J, with 18 bases between the two ends. CDR1 is LNHNV and CDR2 is YYDKDF in the germline V gene (reference sequence). The length of the CDR3 is 16 residues. CDR3 nucleotides: TGTGCCACCAGCCCCAAGAGGTCGGCACAATACAATGAGCAGTTCTTC. Translation gives CATSPKRSAQYNEQFF.

The gene calls are TRBV2 and TRBJ2-2; D may be TRBD1 (6 bases). The length of the CDR3 is 14 residues. CDR1 and CDR2 (germline): SNHLY, FYNNEI. The V end lost 8 bases, the J end lost 1 base, and 11 bases lay between the germline ends. The CDR3 sequence: CASHTQGNTGELFF. CDR3 bases: TGTGCCAGCCATACACAGGGGAACACCGGGGAGCTGTTTTTT.

The rearrangement joins TRBV7-9 to TRBJ1-6; possible D gene TRBD1, 6 bases. Trimming cost V 5 bases and J 6 bases, with 14 bases left between them. This CDR3 has 15 residues. Germline CDR1 is SEHNR and CDR2 is FQNEAQ (reference sequence). The DNA for the CDR3 is TGTGCCAGCAGCACGGGACACCCATCTAATTCACCCCTCCACTTT. Its translation: CASSTGHPSNSPLHF.

The V call is TRBV6-6, the J call TRBJ1-3, with TRBD1 identical over 12 bases. This CDR3 is 15 amino acids long. The V segment lost 7 bases and the J segment 7 bases; nucleotides outside the gene matches: 8. The germline CDR1 and CDR2 sequences are MNHNY and SVGAGI (reference sequence). CDR3 DNA: TGTGCCAGCATTCCTCGGGACAGGGGGCGGAACACCATATATTTT. This gives the protein CASIPRDRGRNTIYF.

The V call is TRBV3-1 (or the pseudogene TRBV3-2), the J call TRBJ2-5; D not certain. The CDR3 is 12 residues long. The V gene's germline CDR1 is LGHDT and CDR2 YNNKEL (reference sequence). Trimming stripped 2 bases from V and 1 base from J, with 2 bases between. CDR3 amino acids: CASSQLQETQYF. CDR3 nucleotides: TGTGCCAGCAGCCAACTCCAAGAGACCCAGTACTTC.

In DNA, the CDR3 is TGTGCCAGCAGTCCCGGGACAGGGAACACTGAAGCTTTCTTT. Translation: CASSPGTGNTEAFF. The rearrangement joins TRBV6-6 to TRBJ1-1, with 8 bases fitting TRBD1. The CDR3 totals 14 residues. From germline, CDR1 is MNHNY and CDR2 SVGAGI (reference sequence). Unmatched junction bases numbered 3, after V lost 5 bases and J lost 1 base.

V is TRBV6-2 or TRBV6-3 and J is TRBJ2-2; no clear D. V was shortened by 6 bases and J by 4 bases, with 6 bases between the two germline ends. The CDR3 runs 12 residues. Germline V lookup: CDR1 MNHEY, CDR2 SVGEGT. The DNA of the CDR3 is TGTGCCAGCAGCGAACTCACCGGGGAGCTGTTTTTT. As protein: CASSELTGELFF.